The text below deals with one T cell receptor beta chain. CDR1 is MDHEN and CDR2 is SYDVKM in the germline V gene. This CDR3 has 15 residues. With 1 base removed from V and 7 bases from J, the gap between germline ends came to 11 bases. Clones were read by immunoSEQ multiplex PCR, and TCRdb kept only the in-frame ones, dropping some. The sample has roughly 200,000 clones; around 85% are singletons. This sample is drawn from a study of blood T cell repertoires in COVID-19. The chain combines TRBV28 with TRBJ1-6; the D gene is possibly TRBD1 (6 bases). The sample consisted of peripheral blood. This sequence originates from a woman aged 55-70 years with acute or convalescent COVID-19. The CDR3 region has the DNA TGTGCCAGCAGTTTATCTCAGGGGCGGAATTCACCCCTCCACTTT. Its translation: CASSLSQGRNSPLHF.